This T cell receptor beta chain was retrieved from a study of T-cell reconstitution after alpha-beta-depleted transplantation in children. This clonotype was seen many times. As yet, its antigen is unknown. Germline assignment: CDR1 LNHDA and CDR2 SQIVND (reference sequence). This CDR3 has 14 amino acids. The TCRbeta library was prepared with unique molecular identifiers. TCRdb re-called the PCR reads with MiXCR, one entry per CDR3 protein. The data show 200,000 to 300,000 distinct CDR3 sequences, about 23% seen once. General observations from the study: Some patients' high day-60 TCRbeta diversity was attributed to recipient cells surviving conditioning. Several hundred expanded graft clones reportedly gave rise to the alpha-beta T cells present about two months after transplant. From newly produced T cells came most of the T-cell counts and diversity one year after transplant.

The TCR originated in a girl aged 2 to 10 with Fanconi anemia, due to receive a stem cell transplant. Here the sequenced sample was PBMCs, taken before TCRalphabeta/CD19-depleted stem cell transplant. The chain recombines TRBV19 with TRBJ2-1; 7 nucleotides match TRBD2. The CDR3 sequence is CASGFAEGGNEQFF. For the CDR3, the DNA is TGTGCAAGCGGCTTTGCGGAGGGAGGGAATGAGCAGTTCTTC.